Listed below are T cell receptor beta chains from one sample, sequenced in a study of blood T cell repertoires in COVID-19. The table came from immunoSEQ multiplex PCR; TCRdb's copy has only in-frame clones and leaves some out. The sample shows roughly 86,000 clones, about 86% of them seen only once. Sequenced material: peripheral blood. These TCRs come from a man in his 60s with acute or convalescent COVID-19. CDR3s include the opening cysteine and the closing phenylalanine or tryptophan. The D gene is left open where the match is weak. Clone size is not always given. Where it is, it says once, few, many or a class for expanded clones.

v_gene: TRBV24-1; j_gene: TRBJ2-6; d_gene: NA; abundance: once; CDR3aa: CATSDQRNPGANVLTF; CDR3nt: TGTGCCACCAGTGATCAGAGGAACCCTGGGGCCAACGTCCTGACTTTC
v_gene: TRBV5-6; j_gene: TRBJ2-5; d_gene: NA; abundance: NA; CDR3aa: CASSLEQGVGETQYF; CDR3nt: TGTGCCAGCAGCTTGGAACAGGGTGTAGGGGAGACCCAGTACTTC
v_gene: TRBV2; j_gene: TRBJ1-2; d_gene: NA; abundance: NA; CDR3aa: CASSEDLTGWGYTF; CDR3nt: TGTGCCAGCAGTGAAGACCTGACAGGTTGGGGCTACACCTTC
v_gene: TRBV5-1; j_gene: TRBJ2-4; d_gene: TRBD1; abundance: NA; CDR3aa: CASSSDPPGQIAKNIQYF; CDR3nt: TGCGCCAGCAGCTCAGACCCTCCGGGACAGATAGCCAAAAACATTCAGTACTTC
v_gene: TRBV14; j_gene: TRBJ2-5; d_gene: NA; abundance: NA; CDR3aa: CASSQFAGDVPEETQYF; CDR3nt: TGTGCCAGCAGCCAATTTGCAGGGGACGTACCAGAAGAGACCCAGTACTTC
v_gene: TRBV6-1; j_gene: TRBJ2-2; d_gene: TRBD2; abundance: NA; CDR3aa: CASSGLAVSNTGELFF; CDR3nt: TGTGCCAGCAGTGGACTAGCGGTATCGAACACCGGGGAGCTGTTTTTT
v_gene: TRBV30; j_gene: TRBJ1-4; d_gene: NA; abundance: once; CDR3aa: CACSLQATNEKLFF; CDR3nt: TGTGCCTGTTCACTACAGGCAACTAATGAAAAACTGTTTTTT
v_gene: TRBV14; j_gene: TRBJ2-3; d_gene: TRBD1; abundance: NA; CDR3aa: CASSPRGQFLNTQYF; CDR3nt: TGTGCCAGCAGCCCGAGGGGACAGTTCCTAAATACGCAGTATTTT
v_gene: TRBV2; j_gene: TRBJ1-1; d_gene: NA; abundance: once; CDR3aa: CASSEGTNTEAFF; CDR3nt: TGTGCCAGCAGTGAAGGCACTAACACTGAAGCTTTCTTT
v_gene: TRBV6-2/TRBV6-3; j_gene: TRBJ1-5; d_gene: NA; abundance: NA; CDR3aa: CASSYSTGSNQPQHF; CDR3nt: TGTGCCAGCAGTTACTCGACGGGAAGCAATCAGCCCCAGCATTTT
v_gene: TRBV10-3; j_gene: TRBJ1-6; d_gene: TRBD1; abundance: few; CDR3aa: CAISATGGENSPLHF; CDR3nt: TGTGCCATCAGCGCGACAGGGGGCGAAAATTCACCCCTCCACTTT
v_gene: TRBV19; j_gene: TRBJ1-3; d_gene: NA; abundance: few; CDR3aa: CASSGAWGTSGNTIYF; CDR3nt: TGTGCCAGTAGTGGGGCTTGGGGCACCTCTGGAAACACCATATATTTT
v_gene: TRBV14; j_gene: TRBJ1-1; d_gene: TRBD1; abundance: NA; CDR3aa: CASSHAGQGTNTEAFF; CDR3nt: TGTGCCAGCAGCCATGCGGGACAGGGCACGAACACTGAAGCTTTCTTT
v_gene: TRBV30; j_gene: TRBJ2-3; d_gene: TRBD2; abundance: NA; CDR3aa: CATRSGGSDTQYF; CDR3nt: TGTGCTACGCGGAGCGGGGGTTCAGATACGCAGTATTTT
v_gene: TRBV19; j_gene: TRBJ1-2; d_gene: TRBD1; abundance: NA; CDR3aa: CASSMALTGGYGYTF; CDR3nt: TGTGCCAGTAGTATGGCGTTGACAGGGGGCTATGGCTACACCTTC
v_gene: TRBV9; j_gene: TRBJ2-2; d_gene: TRBD1; abundance: NA; CDR3aa: CASSVGQAYTGELFF; CDR3nt: TGTGCCAGCAGCGTCGGACAGGCTTACACCGGGGAGCTGTTTTTT
v_gene: TRBV2; j_gene: TRBJ2-7; d_gene: TRBD2; abundance: few; CDR3aa: CASSSGTSGPYEQYF; CDR3nt: TGTGCCAGCAGTTCCGGGACTAGCGGTCCCTACGAGCAGTACTTC
v_gene: TRBV5-1; j_gene: TRBJ1-1; d_gene: NA; abundance: NA; CDR3aa: CASSSTAGTEAFF; CDR3nt: TGCGCCAGCAGCTCGACAGCCGGCACTGAAGCTTTCTTT
v_gene: TRBV9; j_gene: TRBJ1-2; d_gene: TRBD1; abundance: NA; CDR3aa: CASSGTGLYGYTF; CDR3nt: TGTGCCAGCAGCGGGACAGGGCTCTATGGCTACACCTTC
v_gene: TRBV19; j_gene: TRBJ2-3; d_gene: TRBD2; abundance: NA; CDR3aa: CASSIDGGAGTDTQYF; CDR3nt: TGTGCCAGTAGTATTGACGGGGGGGCCGGTACAGATACGCAGTATTTT
v_gene: TRBV9; j_gene: TRBJ2-2; d_gene: NA; abundance: NA; CDR3aa: CASSVASEGGELFF; CDR3nt: TGTGCCAGCAGCGTAGCTAGCGAGGGCGGGGAGCTGTTTTTT
v_gene: TRBV24-1; j_gene: TRBJ1-1; d_gene: NA; abundance: NA; CDR3aa: CATSDTVNTEAFF; CDR3nt: TGTGCCACCAGTGATACGGTGAACACTGAAGCTTTCTTT
v_gene: TRBV6-1; j_gene: TRBJ1-2; d_gene: NA; abundance: NA; CDR3aa: CASSSRTGGTDGYTF; CDR3nt: TGTGCCAGCAGCTCTCGTACGGGGGGCACTGATGGCTACACCTTC
v_gene: TRBV9; j_gene: TRBJ1-2; d_gene: TRBD1; abundance: NA; CDR3aa: CASSAGQGNYGYTF; CDR3nt: TGTGCCAGCAGCGCGGGACAGGGGAACTATGGCTACACCTTC
v_gene: TRBV10-3; j_gene: TRBJ2-2; d_gene: NA; abundance: NA; CDR3aa: CAISTLKGGTGELFF; CDR3nt: TGTGCCATCAGTACCCTCAAGGGGGGGACCGGGGAGCTGTTTTTT
v_gene: TRBV28; j_gene: TRBJ1-1; d_gene: NA; abundance: NA; CDR3aa: CASSLALNTEAFF; CDR3nt: TGTGCCAGCAGTCTAGCACTGAACACTGAAGCTTTCTTT
v_gene: TRBV7-2; j_gene: TRBJ1-5; d_gene: NA; abundance: few; CDR3aa: CASSLYRLSNQPQHF; CDR3nt: TGTGCCAGCAGCTTATACAGGCTGAGCAATCAGCCCCAGCATTTT
v_gene: TRBV4-3; j_gene: TRBJ1-4; d_gene: TRBD1; abundance: NA; CDR3aa: CASSQDLGQGAEKLFF; CDR3nt: TGCGCCAGCAGCCAAGATCTTGGACAGGGGGCTGAAAAACTGTTTTTT
v_gene: TRBV14; j_gene: TRBJ1-3; d_gene: TRBD1; abundance: NA; CDR3aa: CASSQRTGGSGNTIYF; CDR3nt: TGTGCCAGCAGCCAAAGAACAGGGGGATCTGGAAACACCATATATTTT
v_gene: TRBV7-9; j_gene: TRBJ1-1; d_gene: TRBD1; abundance: NA; CDR3aa: CASSPGQVLNTEAFF; CDR3nt: TGTGCCAGCAGCCCGGGACAGGTATTGAACACTGAAGCTTTCTTT
v_gene: TRBV6-2/TRBV6-3; j_gene: TRBJ2-2; d_gene: TRBD1; abundance: NA; CDR3aa: CASSYSGTVKTGELFF; CDR3nt: TGTGCCAGCAGTTACTCGGGGACAGTTAAAACCGGGGAGCTGTTTTTT
v_gene: TRBV11-2; j_gene: TRBJ1-1; d_gene: NA; abundance: NA; CDR3aa: CASSEQGRTEAFF; CDR3nt: TGTGCCAGCAGCGAACAGGGTCGGACTGAAGCTTTCTTT
v_gene: TRBV5-8; j_gene: TRBJ2-1; d_gene: TRBD1; abundance: NA; CDR3aa: CASSLGQGSADEQFF; CDR3nt: TGTGCCAGCAGCCTTGGACAGGGAAGTGCGGATGAGCAGTTCTTC
v_gene: TRBV6-2/TRBV6-3; j_gene: TRBJ1-5; d_gene: TRBD1; abundance: NA; CDR3aa: CASSYVGETGVQPQHF; CDR3nt: TGTGCCAGCAGTTACGTAGGTGAGACAGGGGTTCAGCCCCAGCATTTT
v_gene: TRBV3-1/TRBV3-2; j_gene: TRBJ2-1; d_gene: NA; abundance: few; CDR3aa: CASSHRGTRGQFF; CDR3nt: TGTGCCAGCAGCCACCGGGGGACGCGAGGGCAGTTCTTC
v_gene: TRBV25-1; j_gene: TRBJ1-2; d_gene: NA; abundance: NA; CDR3aa: CASSPSGVGGYTF; CDR3nt: TGTGCCAGCAGCCCCTCCGGGGTTGGCGGCTACACCTTC
v_gene: TRBV7-9; j_gene: TRBJ1-4; d_gene: NA; abundance: NA; CDR3aa: CASSRRDEKLFF; CDR3nt: TGTGCCAGCAGCCGGAGGGATGAAAAACTGTTTTTT
v_gene: TRBV6-5; j_gene: TRBJ2-2; d_gene: TRBD1; abundance: NA; CDR3aa: CASSYSIRGRSGELFF; CDR3nt: TGTGCCAGCAGTTACTCGATCAGGGGGCGCAGCGGGGAGCTGTTTTTT
v_gene: TRBV30; j_gene: TRBJ2-5; d_gene: NA; abundance: NA; CDR3aa: CAWSTNSAAGETQYF; CDR3nt: TGTGCCTGGAGTACAAATAGCGCCGCGGGGGAGACCCAGTACTTC
v_gene: TRBV11-2; j_gene: TRBJ2-7; d_gene: TRBD1; abundance: NA; CDR3aa: CASSSPGQGGSYEQYF; CDR3nt: TGTGCCAGCAGCTCGCCGGGACAGGGAGGCTCCTACGAGCAGTACTTC
v_gene: TRBV6-2/TRBV6-3; j_gene: TRBJ2-3; d_gene: TRBD1; abundance: NA; CDR3aa: CASSYSRLGTGGSTDTQYF; CDR3nt: TGTGCCAGCAGTTACTCGAGGCTCGGGACAGGGGGATCCACAGATACGCAGTATTTT
v_gene: TRBV5-6; j_gene: TRBJ1-2; d_gene: NA; abundance: NA; CDR3aa: CASSDTGDGGYTF; CDR3nt: TGTGCCAGCAGCGACACGGGGGACGGTGGCTACACCTTC
v_gene: TRBV3-1/TRBV3-2; j_gene: TRBJ1-2; d_gene: TRBD1; abundance: NA; CDR3aa: CASSQDWARSQGTPYGYGYTF; CDR3nt: TGTGCCAGCAGCCAAGATTGGGCCAGGTCACAGGGGACGCCGTATGGGTATGGCTACACCTTC
v_gene: TRBV14; j_gene: TRBJ1-6; d_gene: NA; abundance: once; CDR3aa: CASSRRGFPYNSPLHF; CDR3nt: TGTGCCAGCAGCCGAAGGGGGTTCCCCTATAATTCACCCCTCCACTTT
v_gene: TRBV7-3; j_gene: TRBJ2-2; d_gene: TRBD1; abundance: NA; CDR3aa: CASSLAGGTGELFF; CDR3nt: TGTGCCAGCAGCTTAGCAGGGGGCACCGGGGAGCTGTTTTTT
v_gene: TRBV4-3; j_gene: TRBJ1-6; d_gene: NA; abundance: few; CDR3aa: CASSQDRHPNSPLHF; CDR3nt: TGCGCCAGCAGCCAAGATCGACACCCTAATTCACCCCTCCACTTT
v_gene: TRBV6-2/TRBV6-3; j_gene: TRBJ2-3; d_gene: NA; abundance: NA; CDR3aa: CASSYSIGTINTDTQYF; CDR3nt: TGTGCCAGCAGTTACTCCATCGGGACAATCAACACAGATACGCAGTATTTT
v_gene: TRBV7-9; j_gene: TRBJ1-2; d_gene: NA; abundance: NA; CDR3aa: CASSTGQSHGYTF; CDR3nt: TGTGCCAGCAGCACCGGACAGAGTCATGGCTACACCTTC
v_gene: TRBV7-9; j_gene: TRBJ2-2; d_gene: TRBD2; abundance: NA; CDR3aa: CASVGSSGGYTGELFF; CDR3nt: TGTGCCAGCGTGGGTAGCAGCGGGGGTTACACCGGGGAGCTGTTTTTT
v_gene: TRBV9; j_gene: TRBJ2-2; d_gene: TRBD1; abundance: NA; CDR3aa: CASSVGVGTGDTGELFF; CDR3nt: TGTGCCAGCAGCGTAGGGGTCGGGACAGGGGACACCGGGGAGCTGTTTTTT
v_gene: TRBV5-1; j_gene: TRBJ1-6; d_gene: NA; abundance: NA; CDR3aa: CASRLADRENSPLHF; CDR3nt: TGCGCCAGCAGGTTAGCGGACCGGGAAAATTCACCCCTCCACTTT
v_gene: TRBV6-5; j_gene: TRBJ2-7; d_gene: NA; abundance: NA; CDR3aa: CASTWRGSEQYF; CDR3nt: TGTGCCAGCACCTGGAGGGGTTCCGAGCAGTACTTC
v_gene: TRBV6-2/TRBV6-3; j_gene: TRBJ1-5; d_gene: TRBD1; abundance: NA; CDR3aa: CASSYSTGAAQPQHF; CDR3nt: TGTGCCAGCAGTTACTCAACAGGGGCGGCTCAGCCCCAGCATTTT
v_gene: TRBV24-1; j_gene: TRBJ1-1; d_gene: TRBD1; abundance: few; CDR3aa: CATSEPGQKAFF; CDR3nt: TGTGCCACCAGTGAGCCGGGACAGAAAGCTTTCTTT
v_gene: TRBV23-1; j_gene: TRBJ1-1; d_gene: NA; abundance: few; CDR3aa: CAGKTEMNTEAFF; CDR3nt: TGCGCCGGGAAGACAGAGATGAACACTGAAGCTTTCTTT
v_gene: TRBV5-1; j_gene: TRBJ2-7; d_gene: TRBD2; abundance: NA; CDR3aa: CASSHGLAGPYEQYF; CDR3nt: TGCGCCAGCAGCCATGGACTAGCGGGGCCCTACGAGCAGTACTTC
v_gene: TRBV7-8; j_gene: TRBJ2-7; d_gene: NA; abundance: NA; CDR3aa: CASSLLRDSRFGQYF; CDR3nt: TGTGCCAGCAGCTTACTCCGGGACTCTCGGTTCGGGCAGTACTTC
v_gene: TRBV28; j_gene: TRBJ1-5; d_gene: NA; abundance: NA; CDR3aa: CASSDDNINQPQHF; CDR3nt: TGTGCCAGCAGTGATGACAATATTAATCAGCCCCAGCATTTT
v_gene: TRBV30; j_gene: TRBJ2-7; d_gene: TRBD1; abundance: NA; CDR3aa: CAWRDRFNSYEQYF; CDR3nt: TGTGCCTGGAGGGACAGGTTTAACTCCTACGAGCAGTACTTC